This T cell receptor (beta chain) was observed in a study of identical twins. The study's findings and limits: The abundant beta clonotypes from cord blood had fewer insertions, and memory repertoires had none of this. The authors drew conclusions from cross-sectional statistical analysis rather than following the same donors.

Template switching added a universal primer binding site, and final cDNA carried unique molecular identifiers. In TCRdb, the 5' RACE reads were re-called with MiXCR into one record per CDR3 protein. Altogether about 280,000 distinct CDR3 sequences are present, less than 9% being singletons, with the ten largest covering 2.1%. This CDR3 contains 13 residues. The V gene's germline CDR1 is SNHLY and CDR2 FYNNEI. Trimming left V 5 bases short and J 8 bases short, with 15 bases between. Details on this clonotype: Its antigen is unknown.

These data were also filed under a second study, of yellow fever vaccine responses in identical twins. That study adds: On the reported evidence, twins' vaccine T cell responses seemed partly convergent and partly personalized.

Sequencing was performed on memory (CD45RO+) T cells sorted from blood. The rearrangement uses TRBV2 and TRBJ1-2; D is possibly TRBD1 (6 bases). The clonotype originates from a woman younger than 30 in good health. The DNA for the CDR3 is TGTGCCAGCAGTAGGGTCCCGGACAGAGGCTACACCTTC. Protein sequence: CASSRVPDRGYTF.